Below are 15 T cell receptor beta chains sequenced from a single sample in a study of shared clonotypes between healthy human individuals. Selected positively for CCR7 and CD45RO-negative, naive CD8 cells excluded terminally differentiated effector memory CD45RA+ cells. TCRdb keeps only in-frame clones here, not all; method: immunoSEQ multiplex PCR. The table includes hundreds of thousands of clones, 95% to 98% detected once. What was sequenced was naive CD8+ T cells sorted from blood. The receptor source for this set is a man aged 30 to 45 in good health.

The V call is TRBV15, the J call TRBJ2-7, with 12 bases aligning to TRBD2. This CDR3 spans 15 amino acids. Germline V gives CDR1 LNHNV, CDR2 YYDKDF (reference sequence). The ends lost 1 base at V and 2 bases at J; junction bases unmatched: 0. CDR3: CATSRGTSGTYEQYF. CDR3 DNA: TGTGCCACCAGCAGAGGGACTAGCGGGACCTACGAGCAGTACTTC.

The chain has TRBV19 and TRBJ1-5; D gene ambiguous. The CDR3 covers 14 residues. Germline V CDR1 and CDR2: LNHDA, SQIVND (reference sequence). V was cut by 5 bases and J by 4 bases, with 12 bases left in between. The CDR3 region is CASSPSGWNQPQHF. As DNA, the CDR3 is TGTGCCAGTAGTCCTTCGGGTTGGAATCAGCCCCAGCATTTT.

The chain carries TRBV27 and TRBJ2-7, with 7 bases fitting TRBD2. V shed 5 bases and J 4 bases; nucleotides not matched to a gene: 11. Germline CDR1 and CDR2: MNHEY and SMNVEV (reference sequence). This CDR3 comprises 15 residues. CDR3 DNA sequence: TGTGCCAGCAGTCCCCCTGGCGGGAGAACATACGAGCAGTACTTC. As protein: CASSPPGGRTYEQYF.

This chain connects TRBV5-1 to TRBJ2-7, with 8 positions matching TRBD1. Trimming at V came to 3 bases and at J to 2 bases, leaving 7 bases not matched to a gene. CDR1 is SGHRS and CDR2 is YFSETQ in the germline V gene. The CDR3 covers 15 residues. CDR3: CASSWGTGSPYEQYF. The CDR3 DNA follows: TGCGCCAGCAGCTGGGGGACAGGAAGCCCCTACGAGCAGTACTTC.

The rearrangement joins TRBV5-4 to TRBJ2-1; D is ambiguous. Trimming stripped 4 bases from V and 4 bases from J, with 9 bases between. The CDR3 runs 13 residues. The V gene's germline CDR1 is SGHNT and CDR2 YYREEE (reference sequence). The DNA for the CDR3 is TGTGCCAGCAGCCCCCCTACGTACAATGAGCAGTTCTTC. Its protein is CASSPPTYNEQFF.

This chain joins TRBV7-9 and TRBJ1-5; D perhaps matches TRBD1 (5 bases). Germline V gene lookup returns CDR1 SEHNR and CDR2 FQNEAQ (reference sequence). The CDR3 sequence is 12 residues long. Trimming took off 6 bases at V and 11 bases at J, with 14 bases between the two ends. Here the CDR3 DNA reads TGTGCCAGCAGTCGGCCAGGGAGAGCCCAGCATTTT. Its protein is CASSRPGRAQHF.

J is TRBJ1-2 and V is TRBV6-1; D is unresolved. The germline gives CDR1 MNHNS, CDR2 SASEGT. This CDR3 has 13 amino acids. Trimming pared 6 bases from V and 8 bases from J, leaving 16 bases between. The CDR3 DNA is TGTGCCAGCAGCGACGGATCGCTTGAAGGCTACACCTTC. Translating gives CASSDGSLEGYTF.

J is TRBJ1-1 and V is TRBV5-1, with D unresolved. With 7 bases removed from V and 4 bases from J, the gap between germline ends came to 14 bases. Germline CDR1 is SGHRS and CDR2 is YFSETQ. This CDR3 has 13 residues. CDR3 nucleotides: TGCGCCAGCGGGCTTATCGGTGGCACTGAAGCTTTCTTT. Residues: CASGLIGGTEAFF.

The gene calls are TRBV11-2 and TRBJ1-3; D is ambiguous. Germline V gene sequence: CDR1 SGHAT, CDR2 FQNNGV. V gave up 5 bases and J gave up 0 bases, with 14 bases separating them. The CDR3 extends over 16 amino acids. CDR3 loop: CASSDLRRTSGNTIYF. CDR3 nucleotide sequence: TGTGCCAGCAGCGATCTTCGTCGGACCTCTGGAAACACCATATATTTT. The whole variable domain, remainder taken from reference TRBV11-2 and TRBJ1-3, is EAGVAQSPRYKIIEKRQSVAFWCNPISGHATLYWYQQILGQGPKLLIQFQNNGVVDDSQLPKDRFSAERLKGVDSTLKIQPAKLEDSAVYLCASSDLRRTSGNTIYFGEGSWLTVV.

The chain links TRBV6-1 to TRBJ2-7; 9 nucleotides line up with TRBD1. This CDR3 is 15 amino acids long. J lost 1 base, V lost 3 bases, and 4 bases had no gene match. Germline V gene data show CDR1 as MNHNS and CDR2 as SASEGT. CDR3 region: CASSDPGQGSYEQYF. The CDR3, as DNA: TGTGCCAGCAGTGATCCGGGACAGGGATCCTACGAGCAGTACTTC.

The chain uses TRBV9 and TRBJ2-5; D is unclear. This CDR3 contains 15 residues. The germline V and J ends were trimmed by 0 bases and 4 bases, with 13 bases remaining between them. The germline gives CDR1 SGDLS, CDR2 YYNGEE. The CDR3 spells CASSVVYGILETQYF. The CDR3 DNA is TGTGCCAGCAGCGTAGTCTACGGTATCCTAGAGACCCAGTACTTC.

The chain employs TRBV5-1 and TRBJ2-3; 11 bases agree with TRBD1. CDR1 and CDR2 from the germline V gene are SGHRS and YFSETQ. The CDR3 consists of 17 residues. J lost 0 bases, V lost 3 bases, and 6 bases had no gene match. The CDR3 nucleotides read TGCGCCAGCAGCTCGGGACAGGGGGACGTAAGCACAGATACGCAGTATTTT. This translates into CASSSGQGDVSTDTQYF. The full variable domain, with the rest looked up from reference TRBV5-1 and TRBJ2-3, is KAGVTQTPRYLIKTRGQQVTLSCSPISGHRSVSWYQQTPGQGLQFLFEYFSETQRNKGNFPGRFSGRQFSNSRSEMNVSTLELGDSALYLCASSSGQGDVSTDTQYFGPGTRLTVL.

The chain recombines TRBV27 with TRBJ1-5; TRBD1 matches at 7 bases. This CDR3 region has 14 residues. V dropped 6 bases and J dropped 1; count of bases not matched to a gene: 3. Germline-derived CDR1 and CDR2 are MNHEY and SMNVEV (reference sequence). CDR3 in amino acids: CASSMTGSNQPQHF. The DNA of the CDR3 is TGTGCCAGCAGCATGACAGGGAGCAATCAGCCCCAGCATTTT.

The V and J genes are TRBV6-5 and TRBJ2-7, with D maybe TRBD1 (7 bases). Per germline, CDR1 MNHEY and CDR2 SVGAGI. This CDR3 has 13 residues. V lost 4 bases to trimming and J lost 7 bases, with 14 bases between them. CDR3 protein: CASSSLGGQEQYF. The CDR3 region has the DNA TGTGCCAGCAGTTCTTTGGGGGGACAGGAGCAGTACTTC.

For this clone: Because the CDR3's place on the DNA is in doubt, the DNA is left out and the CDR3 is given as listed by TCRdb. The chain uses TRBV27 and TRBJ1-5. Germline V gene data show CDR1 as MNHEY and CDR2 as SMNVEV (reference sequence). The length of the CDR3 is 15 amino acids, counting both ends. CDR3 region: CASSSITIPLQPQHF.